The 11 T cell receptor beta chains in this list originate from one sample, sequenced in a study of CD8+ T cells in alopecia areata. cDNA reverse transcribed from extracted RNA served as the sequencing template. Repertoires were generated with immunoSEQ multiplex PCR, while TCRdb's copy carries only in-frame clones and drops some. The sample has under 250,000 clones, roughly 56% seen once. Regarding treatment: oral pan-JAK inhibitor, 5-10 mg twice daily. Source: CD4+ T cells sorted from blood, taken at week 4, from a patient treated with tofacitinib. The receptor set was obtained from a human donor with alopecia areata.

Only one count was recorded for this clone. V is TRBV2 and J is TRBJ2-1, with 12 bases lining up with TRBD2. V gave up 9 bases and J gave up 12 bases; unmatched junction bases: 15. CDR3 size: 15 residues. CDR1 is SNHLY, CDR2 FYNNEI, per germline. In nucleotides, the CDR3 is TGTGCCAGTTCCGAAACTAGCGGGAGGACGGTTGGGCAGTTCTTC. It codes for CASSETSGRTVGQFF.

This clone has more than one count but fewer than ten. The chain links TRBV25-1 to TRBJ2-3, with TRBD2 identical over 8 bases. The CDR3 spans 16 residues. Germline V gene sequence: CDR1 MGHDK, CDR2 SYGVNS. V gave up 4 bases and J gave up 3 bases; unmatched junction bases: 9. The CDR3 nucleotides are TGTGCCAGCAGTGTTCCCGCGGGGGGCCGAACAGATACGCAGTATTTT. Amino acid sequence: CASSVPAGGRTDTQYF.

This clone was seen more than once but under ten times. The chain uses TRBV29-1 and TRBJ1-1, with TRBD1 identical over 7 bases. CDR3 length equals 13 residues. V gave up 6 bases and J gave up 4 bases; unmatched junction bases: 8. Germline-derived CDR1 and CDR2 are SQVTM and ANQGSEA. The CDR3 DNA sequence: TGCAGCGTCTCCGACAGGGATGGCACTGAAGCTTTCTTT. Residues: CSVSDRDGTEAFF.

This clone was seen a handful of times. This sequence joins TRBV29-1 and TRBJ2-3; D gene uncertain. CDR3 size: 11 residues. V lost 4 bases and J lost 5, with 7 bases in between. Germline V CDR1 and CDR2: SQVTM, ANQGSEA. CDR3 sequence reads: CSVVWGDTQYF. The DNA for the CDR3 is TGCAGCGTTGTTTGGGGAGATACGCAGTATTTT.

This chain uses TRBV5-6 with TRBJ1-2; D is ambiguous. This CDR3 spans 13 amino acids. Trimming took 4 bases from V and 1 from J, leaving 8 bases between them. The germline CDR1 and CDR2 sequences are SGHDT and YYEEEE. The CDR3 region is CASSRAGNYGYTF. The CDR3 DNA reads TGTGCCAGCAGCCGTGCGGGTAACTATGGCTACACCTTC.

This clone was detected only a few times. The rearrangement joins TRBV27 to TRBJ1-1; 8 nucleotides match TRBD1. The CDR3 contains 15 residues. Unmatched junction bases numbered 3, after V lost 2 bases and J lost 1 base. The germline V gene encodes CDR1 MNHEY and CDR2 SMNVEV (reference sequence). CDR3 DNA: TGTGCCAGCAGTTTAGGGACAGGAGGGAACACTGAAGCTTTCTTT. Translating it yields CASSLGTGGNTEAFF.

This clone was detected many times. The chain employs TRBV6-1 and TRBJ2-1; no firm D call. The germline V and J ends were trimmed by 1 base and 0 bases, with 7 bases remaining between them. Germline V gene lookup returns CDR1 MNHNS and CDR2 SASEGT. CDR3 length: 15 amino acids. Here the CDR3 DNA reads TGTGCCAGCAGTGAAGGGGCGGCCTCCTACAATGAGCAGTTCTTC. Its translation: CASSEGAASYNEQFF.

This clone showed up just once. The chain couples TRBV30 to TRBJ2-3, with D possibly being TRBD2 (6 bases). This CDR3 contains 16 residues. Germline CDR1 is GTSNPN and CDR2 is SVGIG (reference sequence). V dropped 0 bases and J dropped 2 bases, with 15 bases sitting between them. CDR3: CAWSVEEGLYTDTQYF. In DNA, the CDR3 is TGTGCCTGGAGTGTAGAGGAGGGGCTGTACACAGATACGCAGTATTTT.

Ten or more counts support this clone. The chain is built from TRBV28 and TRBJ2-1; D is possibly TRBD2 (7 bases). The CDR3 is 13 residues long. Trimming took off 5 bases at V and 10 bases at J, with 15 bases between the two ends. Germline lookup yields CDR1 MDHEN and CDR2 SYDVKM. Here the CDR3 DNA reads TGTGCCAGCAGTCCTCCGGGGGGCTGGGAGCAGTTCTTC. The encoded protein is CASSPPGGWEQFF.

This sequence joins TRBV27 and TRBJ2-3; TRBD2 matches 8 bases. Germline V gene lookup returns CDR1 MNHEY and CDR2 SMNVEV (reference sequence). Losses at the gene ends were 5 bases for V and 2 bases for J; bases not matched to a gene: 12. The CDR3 is 17 residues long. Here the CDR3 reads CASSLLRGGLHTDTQYF. CDR3 nucleotide sequence: TGTGCCAGCAGTCTCCTGCGCGGGGGGCTCCACACAGATACGCAGTATTTT.

In this sample, this clone turned up a few times. The V and J genes are TRBV27 and TRBJ2-7; tentative D call: TRBD1 (5 bases). The germline V gene encodes CDR1 MNHEY and CDR2 SMNVEV (reference sequence). The CDR3 consists of 15 residues. The ends were cut back, 5 bases at V and 0 bases at J, with 14 bases in the middle. CDR3 in amino acids: CASSPTRQSSYEQYF. CDR3 DNA: TGTGCCAGCAGTCCCACCAGACAGTCCTCCTACGAGCAGTACTTC.